A single sample is the source of the 16 T cell receptor beta chains below, sequenced in a study of shared clonotypes between healthy human individuals. Method: immunoSEQ multiplex PCR; TCRdb's copy keeps in-frame clones and lacks some. Among about 2 million clones listed, 85% to 95% were seen once. Cells designated naive CD8 were CD45RO-negative and were positively selected for CCR7, with terminally differentiated effector memory CD45RA+ cells excluded. The sequenced material came from naive CD8+ T cells sorted from blood. The receptors stem from a man between 18 and 29 years old in good health.

The chain uses TRBV6-6 and TRBJ2-1, with 10 bases matching TRBD1. The ends lost 4 bases at V and 7 bases at J; junction bases unmatched: 10. Germline loops: CDR1 MNHNY, CDR2 SVGAGI (reference sequence). The CDR3 length is 16 residues. CDR3 coding DNA: TGTGCCAGCAGTTCCCCGGGACAGGGGAGTGCGAATGAGCAGTTCTTC. Protein: CASSSPGQGSANEQFF.

The J gene is TRBJ2-2, the V gene TRBV13, with TRBD1 matching 7 bases. CDR3 length equals 14 residues. Germline CDR1 reads PRHDT; CDR2 reads FYEKMQ (reference sequence). V trimming: 5 bases; J trimming: 2 bases; junction bases outside the gene matches: 2. Written as DNA, the CDR3 is TGTGCCAGCAGCGGGACAGCAAACACCGGGGAGCTGTTTTTT. Translated: CASSGTANTGELFF.

The chain combines TRBV7-9 with TRBJ2-7, with 9 bases lining up with TRBD1. The V segment lost 6 bases and the J segment 2 bases; nucleotides outside the gene matches: 11. This CDR3 is 16 amino acids long. Germline loops: CDR1 SEHNR, CDR2 FQNEAQ (reference sequence). As DNA, the CDR3 is TGTGCCAGCAGATTTAGTCCGGGACAGGGAACCTACGAGCAGTACTTC. It yields the protein CASRFSPGQGTYEQYF. Supplemented by reference TRBV7-9 and TRBJ2-7, the full variable domain reads DTGVSQNPRHKITKRGQNVTFRCDPISEHNRLYWYRQTLGQGPEFLTYFQNEAQLEKSRLLSDRFSAERPKGSFSTLEIQRTEQGDSAMYLCASRFSPGQGTYEQYFGPGTRLTVT.

The V gene is TRBV4-3, the J gene TRBJ1-4; D possibly corresponds to TRBD1 (5 bases). Germline V CDR1 and CDR2: LGHNA, YSLEER. This CDR3 has 16 residues. Trimming left V 3 bases short and J 1 base short, with 12 bases between. The CDR3 loop reads CASSQFYRKTNEKLFF. DNA of the CDR3: TGCGCCAGCAGCCAGTTTTACAGGAAAACTAATGAAAAACTGTTTTTT.

The J gene is TRBJ2-3, the V gene TRBV7-9, with D possibly TRBD2 on 6 matching bases. The CDR3 is 16 amino acids. Trimming took 5 bases from V and 2 from J, leaving 17 bases between them. Germline V gives CDR1 SEHNR, CDR2 FQNEAQ (reference sequence). In nucleotides, the CDR3 is TGTGCCAGCAGCCGAATTAGCGGCCCTTACACAGATACGCAGTATTTT. Protein product: CASSRISGPYTDTQYF.

The chain links TRBV28 to TRBJ2-7; D possibly uses TRBD1 or TRBD2 (6 bases each). The length of the CDR3 is 16 residues. Germline assignment: CDR1 MDHEN and CDR2 SYDVKM. The germline V and J ends were trimmed by 2 bases and 1 base, with 15 bases remaining between them. CDR3 in DNA: TGTGCCAGCAGTTTAGGGGGGCAATACCCTTCCTACGAGCAGTACTTC. Amino acids: CASSLGGQYPSYEQYF. Full variable domain (outside the CDR3, taken from reference TRBV28 and TRBJ2-7): DVKVTQSSRYLVKRTGEKVFLECVQDMDHENMFWYRQDPGLGLRLIYFSYDVKMKEKGDIPEGYSVSREKKERFSLILESASTNQTSMYLCASSLGGQYPSYEQYFGPGTRLTVT.

The rearrangement joins TRBV27 to TRBJ2-1; TRBD2 matches at 11 bases. From germline, CDR1 is MNHEY and CDR2 SMNVEV (reference sequence). J lost 5 bases, V lost 4 bases, and 4 bases had no gene match. The CDR3 runs 15 residues. This CDR3 reads CASSSRLAGHNEQFF. The CDR3 region has the DNA TGTGCCAGCAGTTCCCGACTAGCGGGACACAATGAGCAGTTCTTC.

V gene TRBV6-4 combines with J gene TRBJ2-3; tentatively, D is TRBD2 (5 bases). CDR1 and CDR2 from the germline V gene are MRHNA and SNTAGT. The CDR3 loop spans 14 amino acids. Trimming left V 3 bases short and J 3 bases short, with 10 bases between. The CDR3 here is CASSDCEGTDTQYF. DNA for the CDR3: TGTGCCAGCAGTGATTGTGAGGGTACAGATACGCAGTATTTT.

This rearrangement joins TRBV30 to TRBJ2-5; 8 bases fit TRBD2. CDR1 is GTSNPN and CDR2 is SVGIG in the germline V gene (reference sequence). The CDR3 spans 15 residues. With 3 bases clipped from V and 2 bases from J, the junction kept 8 bases outside the gene matches. CDR3 sequence: CAWRGSGGTQETQYF. In nucleotides, the CDR3 is TGTGCCTGGAGGGGTTCGGGAGGGACGCAAGAGACCCAGTACTTC.

A remark on this clone: In the same sample, other DNA sequences code for this CDR3. This chain links TRBV6-1 with TRBJ1-5; D gene ambiguous. V was trimmed by 1 base and J by 0 bases, leaving 7 bases between them. Germline V gene data show CDR1 as MNHNS and CDR2 as SASEGT. The CDR3 runs to 15 residues. Here the CDR3 reads CASSEDYYSNQPQHF. The CDR3 DNA follows: TGTGCCAGCAGTGAAGATTATTATAGCAATCAGCCCCAGCATTTT.

This clone was observed a single time. This CDR3 is CASFFMAPSGAFF. The CDR3 nucleotides are TGTGCCAGCTTTTTTATGGCGCCCTCGGGGGCTTTCTTT. The chain combines TRBV6-1 with TRBJ1-1; D is unresolved. Germline V gene lookup returns CDR1 MNHNS and CDR2 SASEGT. Trimming removed 8 bases at V and 11 bases at J, with 21 bases between. CDR3 length equals 13 residues.

Only one count was recorded for this clone. The chain has TRBV11-2 and TRBJ2-6, with D perhaps matching TRBD1 or TRBD2 (5 bases each). The CDR3 totals 13 residues. Germline V lookup: CDR1 SGHAT, CDR2 FQNNGV. V was trimmed by 5 bases and J by 13 bases, leaving 15 bases between them. In DNA, the CDR3 is TGTGCCAGCAGCCCGGGACGGCCCGAAGTCCTGACTTTC. As protein: CASSPGRPEVLTF.

This clone was recorded a few times. The rearrangement uses TRBV6-5 and TRBJ1-6; no definite D call. The CDR3 sequence is 14 residues long. Germline V lookup: CDR1 MNHEY, CDR2 SVGAGI. V was clipped by 5 bases and J by 6 bases, with 11 bases between them. CDR3 nucleotide sequence: TGTGCCAGCAGTCCCAAATTTCCTAATTCACCCCTCCACTTT. This gives the protein CASSPKFPNSPLHF.

The chain has TRBV10-3 and TRBJ2-3; D not resolved. V was cut by 5 bases and J by 2 bases, with 8 bases left in between. Germline assignment: CDR1 ENHRY and CDR2 SYGVKD. This CDR3 spans 13 amino acids. DNA for the CDR3: TGTGCCATCAGTCTACAGTACACAGATACGCAGTATTTT. Amino acid sequence: CAISLQYTDTQYF.

This clone appeared a few times. V gene TRBV11-2 combines with J gene TRBJ1-2, with 10 positions matching TRBD1. The CDR3 runs 14 residues. Germline values: CDR1 SGHAT, CDR2 FQNNGV. Losses at the gene ends were 3 bases for V and 6 bases for J; bases not matched to a gene: 4. The DNA of the CDR3 is TGTGCCAGCAGCTTGGACAGGGGGATCGATGGCTACACCTTC. Its translation is CASSLDRGIDGYTF. Full variable domain (outside the CDR3, taken from reference TRBV11-2 and TRBJ1-2): EAGVAQSPRYKIIEKRQSVAFWCNPISGHATLYWYQQILGQGPKLLIQFQNNGVVDDSQLPKDRFSAERLKGVDSTLKIQPAKLEDSAVYLCASSLDRGIDGYTFGSGTRLTVV.

The chain joins TRBV7-8 to TRBJ2-5; 8 bases are a match to TRBD2. This CDR3 spans 16 amino acids. V was pared by 5 bases and J by 5 bases, with 13 bases of the junction left unmatched. Germline V gene sequence: CDR1 SGHVS, CDR2 FQNEAQ. CDR3 coding DNA: TGTGCCAGCAGCCCATCCGGGGGGGGGCAATTGGAGACCCAGTACTTC. Translated: CASSPSGGGQLETQYF. The full variable domain, with the rest looked up from reference TRBV7-8 and TRBJ2-5, is GAGVSQSPRYKVAKRGQDVALRCDPISGHVSLFWYQQALGQGPEFLTYFQNEAQLDKSGLPSDRFFAERPEGSVSTLKIQRTQQEDSAVYLCASSPSGGGQLETQYFGPGTRLLVL.